This T cell receptor (beta chain) comes out of a study of Ad26.COV2.S vaccination and SARS-CoV-2 variants. About this clone: Antigen unknown.

Produced via immunoSEQ multiplex PCR; TCRdb's table is partial and in-frame only. There are 380,000 or so clones in the sample; around 88% occur only once, and just under 5% lies in the top ten. CDR3 length: 15 residues. CDR1 is WNHNN and CDR2 is SYGVQD in the germline V gene (reference sequence). V dropped 6 bases and J dropped 5; count of bases not matched to a gene: 6. Treatment noted: 15 to 20 received Ad26.COV2.S at low or high dose, single or two shots; about 5 received placebo; per-sample allocation not given. Samples analyzed were those drawn on day 63 after the first vaccine or placebo injection. Study-wide points: Reported post-vaccination CD8+ and CD4+ T cell responses to spike showed substantial breadth.

The chain couples TRBV10-1 to TRBJ2-1; TRBD2 matches at 11 bases. The material was peripheral blood, obtained in a trial of Ad26.COV2.S vaccine versus placebo. This TCR derives from a person between 18 and 59 years old who received the Ad26.COV2.S COVID-19 vaccine or a placebo. The CDR3 nucleotides are TGCGCCAGCAGCGCTACGGGACTAGCGGACAATGAGCAGTTCTTC. Translating gives CASSATGLADNEQFF.